This TCR beta chain stems from a study of blood T cell repertoires in COVID-19. Across the study: The study drew acute and convalescent COVID-19 samples from the United States, Italy and Spain.

Trimming cost V 5 bases and J 9 bases, with 22 bases left between them. CDR3 length equals 14 residues. Looked up from germline, CDR1 is SQVTM and CDR2 is ANQGSEA. Per the original data handling: The assay estimated nucleated cells by amplifying reference gene primers. The table came from immunoSEQ multiplex PCR; TCRdb's copy has only in-frame clones and leaves some out. V, J and clone size are taken as reported in that table, and D and trimming were inferred from the DNA itself. The sample carries approximately 220,000 clones, around 85% recorded once. V is TRBV29-1 and J is TRBJ2-5; tentative D call: TRBD1 (6 bases). Sequencing was carried out using peripheral blood. The TCR sequence derives from a woman older than 75 with acute or convalescent COVID-19. DNA of the CDR3: TGCAGCGTTCCATACTCAAACAGGGATGGCGCCCAGTACTTC. It encodes CSVPYSNRDGAQYF.